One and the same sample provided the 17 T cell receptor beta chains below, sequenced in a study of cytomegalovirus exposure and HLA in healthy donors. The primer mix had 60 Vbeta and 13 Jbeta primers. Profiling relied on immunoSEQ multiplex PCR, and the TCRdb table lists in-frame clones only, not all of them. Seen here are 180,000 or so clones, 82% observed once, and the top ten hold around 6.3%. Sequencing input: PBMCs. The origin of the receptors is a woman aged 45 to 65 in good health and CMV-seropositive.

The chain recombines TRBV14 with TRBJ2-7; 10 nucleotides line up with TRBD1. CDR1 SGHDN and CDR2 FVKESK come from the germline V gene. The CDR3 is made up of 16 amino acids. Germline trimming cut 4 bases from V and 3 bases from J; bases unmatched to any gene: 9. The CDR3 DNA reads TGTGCCAGCAGCCTTGCCCCAGGGACAGGGGACTACGAGCAGTACTTC. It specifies CASSLAPGTGDYEQYF.

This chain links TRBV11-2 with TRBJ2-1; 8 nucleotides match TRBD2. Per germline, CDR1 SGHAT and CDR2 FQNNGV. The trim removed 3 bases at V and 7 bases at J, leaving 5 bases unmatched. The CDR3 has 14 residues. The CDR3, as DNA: TGTGCCAGCAGCTTTACAGGCGGGGGGAATGAGCAGTTCTTC. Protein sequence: CASSFTGGGNEQFF. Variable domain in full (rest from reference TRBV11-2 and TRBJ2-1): EAGVAQSPRYKIIEKRQSVAFWCNPISGHATLYWYQQILGQGPKLLIQFQNNGVVDDSQLPKDRFSAERLKGVDSTLKIQPAKLEDSAVYLCASSFTGGGNEQFFGPGTRLTVL.

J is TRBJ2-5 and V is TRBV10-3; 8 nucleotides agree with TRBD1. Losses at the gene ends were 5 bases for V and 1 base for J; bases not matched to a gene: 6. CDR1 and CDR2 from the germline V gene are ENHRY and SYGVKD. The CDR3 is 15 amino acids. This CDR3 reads CAISFGTGTQETQYF. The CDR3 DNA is TGTGCCATCAGTTTCGGGACAGGAACCCAAGAGACCCAGTACTTC.

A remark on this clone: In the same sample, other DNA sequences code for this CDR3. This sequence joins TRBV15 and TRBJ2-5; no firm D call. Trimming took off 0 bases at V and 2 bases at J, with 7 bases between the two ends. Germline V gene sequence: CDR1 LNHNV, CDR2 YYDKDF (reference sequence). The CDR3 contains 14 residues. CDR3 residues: CATSRDTAQETQYF. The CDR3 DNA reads TGTGCCACCAGCAGAGATACAGCACAAGAGACCCAGTACTTC. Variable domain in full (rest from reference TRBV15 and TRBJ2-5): DAMVIQNPRYQVTQFGKPVTLSCSQTLNHNVMYWYQQKSSQAPKLLFHYYDKDFNNEADTPDNFQSRRPNTSFCFLDIRSPGLGDTAMYLCATSRDTAQETQYFGPGTRLLVL.

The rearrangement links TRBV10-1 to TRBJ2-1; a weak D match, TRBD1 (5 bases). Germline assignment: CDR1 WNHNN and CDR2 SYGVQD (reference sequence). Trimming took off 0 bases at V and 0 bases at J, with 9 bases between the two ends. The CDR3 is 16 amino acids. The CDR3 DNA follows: TGCGCCAGCAGTGAGTCCAGGGCGAGCTCCTACAATGAGCAGTTCTTC. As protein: CASSESRASSYNEQFF.

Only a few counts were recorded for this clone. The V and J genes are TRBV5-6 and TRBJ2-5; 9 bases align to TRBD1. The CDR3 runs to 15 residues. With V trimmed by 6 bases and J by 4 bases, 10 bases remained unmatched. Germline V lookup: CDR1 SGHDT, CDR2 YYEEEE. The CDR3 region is CASTTGTGSRETQYF. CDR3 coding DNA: TGTGCCAGCACCACCGGGACAGGGTCCCGAGAGACCCAGTACTTC.

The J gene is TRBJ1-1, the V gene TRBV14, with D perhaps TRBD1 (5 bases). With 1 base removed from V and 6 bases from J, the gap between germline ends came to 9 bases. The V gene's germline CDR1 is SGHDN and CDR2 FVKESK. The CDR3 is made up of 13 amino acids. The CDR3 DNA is TGTGCCAGCAGCCAAGGAAGCAGGGCTGAAGCTTTCTTT. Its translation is CASSQGSRAEAFF.

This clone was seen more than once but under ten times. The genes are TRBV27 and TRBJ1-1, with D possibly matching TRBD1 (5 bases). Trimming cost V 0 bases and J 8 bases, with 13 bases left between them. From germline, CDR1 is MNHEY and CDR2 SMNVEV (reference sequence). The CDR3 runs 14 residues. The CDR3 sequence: CASSLSGPTPEAFF. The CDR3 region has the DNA TGTGCCAGCAGTTTATCGGGGCCGACCCCCGAAGCTTTCTTT.

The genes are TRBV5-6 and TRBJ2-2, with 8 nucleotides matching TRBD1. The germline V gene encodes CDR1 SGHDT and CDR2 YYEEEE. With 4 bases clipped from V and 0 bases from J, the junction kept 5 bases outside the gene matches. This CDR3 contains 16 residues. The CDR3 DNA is TGTGCCAGCAGCACTGGGACAGGTTCGAACACCGGGGAGCTGTTTTTT. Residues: CASSTGTGSNTGELFF.

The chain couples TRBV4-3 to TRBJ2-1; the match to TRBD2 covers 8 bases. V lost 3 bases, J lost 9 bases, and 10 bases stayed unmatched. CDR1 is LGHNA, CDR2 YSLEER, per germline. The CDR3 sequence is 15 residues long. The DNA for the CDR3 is TGCGCCAGCAGCCAGGAGGGGACGGGGGGGCTTGAGCAGTTCTTC. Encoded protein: CASSQEGTGGLEQFF.

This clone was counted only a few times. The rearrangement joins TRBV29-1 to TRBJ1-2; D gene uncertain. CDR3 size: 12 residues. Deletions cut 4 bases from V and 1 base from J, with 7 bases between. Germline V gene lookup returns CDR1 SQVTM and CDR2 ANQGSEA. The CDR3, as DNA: TGCAGCGTTGTAGGAGATAACTATGGCTACACCTTC. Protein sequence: CSVVGDNYGYTF.

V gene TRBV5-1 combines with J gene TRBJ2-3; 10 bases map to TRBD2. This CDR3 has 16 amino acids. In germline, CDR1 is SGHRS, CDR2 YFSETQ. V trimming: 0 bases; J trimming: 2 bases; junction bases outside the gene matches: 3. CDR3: CASSLAGTSDTDTQYF. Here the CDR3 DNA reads TGCGCCAGCAGCTTGGCCGGGACTAGCGACACAGATACGCAGTATTTT.

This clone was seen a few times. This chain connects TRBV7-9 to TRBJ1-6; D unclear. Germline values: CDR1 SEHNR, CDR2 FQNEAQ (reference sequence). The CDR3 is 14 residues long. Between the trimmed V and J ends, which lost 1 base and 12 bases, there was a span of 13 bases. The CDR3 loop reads CASSLEPSLRPLHF. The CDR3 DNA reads TGTGCCAGCAGCTTAGAGCCTTCGCTGAGACCCCTCCACTTT.

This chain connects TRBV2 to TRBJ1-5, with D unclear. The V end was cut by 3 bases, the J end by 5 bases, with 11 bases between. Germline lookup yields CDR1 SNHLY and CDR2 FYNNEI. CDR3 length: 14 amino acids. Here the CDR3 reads CASSDAAEDQPQHF. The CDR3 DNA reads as TGTGCCAGCAGTGACGCAGCGGAGGATCAGCCCCAGCATTTT.

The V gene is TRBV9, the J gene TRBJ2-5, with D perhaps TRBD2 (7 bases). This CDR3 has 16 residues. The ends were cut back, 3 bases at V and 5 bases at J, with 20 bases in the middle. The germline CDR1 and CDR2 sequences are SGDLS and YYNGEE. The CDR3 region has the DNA TGTGCCAGCAGCGGACCCACGGGCGGGGGCTGGGAGACCCAGTACTTC. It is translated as CASSGPTGGGWETQYF. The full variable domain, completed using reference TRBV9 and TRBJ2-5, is DSGVTQTPKHLITATGQRVTLRCSPRSGDLSVYWYQQSLDQGLQFLIQYYNGEERAKGNILERFSAQQFPDLHSELNLSSLELGDSALYFCASSGPTGGGWETQYFGPGTRLLVL.

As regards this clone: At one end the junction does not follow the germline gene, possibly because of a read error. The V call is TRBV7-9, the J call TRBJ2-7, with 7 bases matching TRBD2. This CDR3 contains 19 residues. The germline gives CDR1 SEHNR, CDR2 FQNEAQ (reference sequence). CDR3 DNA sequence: TGTTCCAGCAGCTCCCCTACCTCCCACTGGCGGGAGTACGTCTACGAGCAGTACTTC. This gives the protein CSSSSPTSHWREYVYEQYF. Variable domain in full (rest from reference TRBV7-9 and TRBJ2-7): DTGVSQNPRHKITKRGQNVTFRCDPISEHNRLYWYRQTLGQGPEFLTYFQNEAQLEKSRLLSDRFSAERPKGSFSTLEIQRTEQGDSAMYLCSSSSPTSHWREYVYEQYFGPGTRLTVT.

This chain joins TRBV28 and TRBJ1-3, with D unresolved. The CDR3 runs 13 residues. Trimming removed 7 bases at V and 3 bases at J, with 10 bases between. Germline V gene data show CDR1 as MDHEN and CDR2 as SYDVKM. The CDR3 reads CASTLPGGNTIYF. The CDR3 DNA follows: TGTGCCAGCACACTCCCAGGTGGAAACACCATATATTTT. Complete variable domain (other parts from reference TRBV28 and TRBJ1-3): DVKVTQSSRYLVKRTGEKVFLECVQDMDHENMFWYRQDPGLGLRLIYFSYDVKMKEKGDIPEGYSVSREKKERFSLILESASTNQTSMYLCASTLPGGNTIYFGEGSWLTVV.